The 4 T cell receptor beta chains given below trace back to one sample, sequenced in a study of T cells in Graves' hyperthyroidism and ophthalmopathy. It was RNA transcripts that yielded the amplified TCR beta CDR3 regions. Carried out on the TCR CDR3, a first-round RT-PCR used the HTBI primer set. One entry per CDR3 protein, called by TCRdb with MiXCR from the multiplex PCR reads. Among fewer than 650,000 distinct CDR3 sequences listed, about 14% were seen once. The sequencing input was blood. These receptors were taken from a woman aged 18-35 years with Graves' ophthalmopathy.

At least ten counts were recorded for this clonotype. J is TRBJ1-1 and V is TRBV20-1; no reliable D call. The length of the CDR3 is 11 residues. Trimming pared 3 bases from V and 7 bases from J, leaving 9 bases between. CDR1 is DFQATT and CDR2 is SNEGSKA in the germline V gene (reference sequence). This CDR3 is CSASGVNEAFF. The CDR3 nucleotides read TGCAGTGCTAGCGGCGTTAATGAAGCTTTCTTT.

This clonotype was detected a few times. This chain links TRBV12-3 or TRBV12-4 with TRBJ2-1; 13 nucleotides align to TRBD2. V was pared by 4 bases and J by 4 bases, with 7 bases of the junction left unmatched. The length of the CDR3 is 17 residues. The CDR3 DNA follows: TGTGCCAGCAGTTCCTGGACTAGCGGGAGAGAGTACAATGAGCAGTTCTTC. Amino acid sequence: CASSSWTSGREYNEQFF.

This clonotype appeared many times. J is TRBJ1-6 and V is TRBV5-6; 10 bases are shared with TRBD1. The J segment lost 14 bases and the V segment lost 4 bases, leaving 9 bases of the junction unmatched. CDR3 length: 14 amino acids. CDR1 SGHDT and CDR2 YYEEEE come from the germline V gene. CDR3 DNA sequence: TGTGCCAGCAGCACCCGGACAGGGGGGGTCTCCCTCCACTTT. Its translation is CASSTRTGGVSLHF.

This clonotype was seen at least ten times. The chain joins TRBV12-3 or TRBV12-4 to TRBJ2-3, with D unresolved. This CDR3 is 12 amino acids long. The V end lost 6 bases, the J end lost 3 bases, and 7 bases lay between the germline ends. CDR3 residues: CASRPTTDTQYF. The CDR3 region has the DNA TGTGCCAGCAGACCTACTACAGATACGCAGTATTTT.